This T cell receptor (beta chain) was retrieved from a study of Ad26.COV2.S vaccination and SARS-CoV-2 variants. Study-wide results and caveats: Spike-specific TCR breadth in vaccine recipients exceeded that seen in placebo recipients.

Data came from immunoSEQ multiplex PCR; TCRdb stores just in-frame clones and leaves some out. The table has 400,000 to 450,000 clones, around nine tenths seen once. In the case of this clone: Its antigen is unknown.

V gave up 2 bases and J gave up 4 bases, with 26 bases separating them. There are 19 residues in the CDR3. This sample's treatment: about 20 received Ad26.COV2.S at low or high dose, single or two shots; about 5 received placebo; per-sample allocation not given. Repertoires come from day 63 after the first vaccine or placebo injection. V is TRBV23-1 and J is TRBJ1-1, with a possible D match to TRBD1 (6 bases). TRBV23-1 is an ORF, with its function uncertain. The sequence came from a person aged 18-60 years who received the Ad26.COV2.S COVID-19 vaccine or a placebo. Sequenced here: peripheral blood, sampled in a trial of Ad26.COV2.S vaccine versus placebo. CDR3 in DNA: TGCGCCAGCAGTCAACCCCACACAATGGGGGGGCTTCGTTGCACTGAAGCTTTCTTT. This translates into CASSQPHTMGGLRCTEAFF.